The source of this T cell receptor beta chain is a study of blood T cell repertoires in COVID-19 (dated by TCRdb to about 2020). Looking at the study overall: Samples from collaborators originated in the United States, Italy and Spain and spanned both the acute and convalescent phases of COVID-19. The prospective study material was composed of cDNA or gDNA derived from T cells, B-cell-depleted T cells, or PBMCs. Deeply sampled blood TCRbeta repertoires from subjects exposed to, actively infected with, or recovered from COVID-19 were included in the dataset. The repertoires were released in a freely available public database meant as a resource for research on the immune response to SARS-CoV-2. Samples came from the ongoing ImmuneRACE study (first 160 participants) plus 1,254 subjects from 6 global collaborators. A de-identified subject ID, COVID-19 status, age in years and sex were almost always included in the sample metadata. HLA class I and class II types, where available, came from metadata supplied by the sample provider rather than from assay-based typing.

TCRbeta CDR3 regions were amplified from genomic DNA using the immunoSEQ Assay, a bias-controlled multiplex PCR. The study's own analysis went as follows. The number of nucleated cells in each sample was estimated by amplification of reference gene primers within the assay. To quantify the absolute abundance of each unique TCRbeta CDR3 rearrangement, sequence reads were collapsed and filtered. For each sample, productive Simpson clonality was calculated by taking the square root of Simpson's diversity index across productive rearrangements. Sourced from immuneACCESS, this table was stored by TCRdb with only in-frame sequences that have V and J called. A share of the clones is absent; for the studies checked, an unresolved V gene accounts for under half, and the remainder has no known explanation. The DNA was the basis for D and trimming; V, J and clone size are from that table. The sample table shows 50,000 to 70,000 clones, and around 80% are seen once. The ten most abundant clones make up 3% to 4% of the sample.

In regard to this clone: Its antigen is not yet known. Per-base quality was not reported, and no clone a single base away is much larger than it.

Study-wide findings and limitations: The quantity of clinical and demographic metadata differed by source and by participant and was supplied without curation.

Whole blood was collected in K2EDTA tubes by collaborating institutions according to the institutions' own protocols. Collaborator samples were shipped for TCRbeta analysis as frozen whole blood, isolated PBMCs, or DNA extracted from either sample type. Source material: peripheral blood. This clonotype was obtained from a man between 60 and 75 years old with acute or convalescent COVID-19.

The nucleotides are TGTGCCAGCAGTTTGGGAACCAGGGGGCACGGGACTGAAGCTTTCTTT. This codes for CASSLGTRGHGTEAFF. The rearrangement joined TRBV28 to TRBJ1-1; 8 bases in the junction line up with TRBD1. From the germline V gene, CDR1 is MDHEN and CDR2 is SYDVKM. The CDR3, from cysteine to phenylalanine, totals 16 residues. CDR3 DNA is the only sequence kept; it has 48 bases, read in frame from the first base. V has 3 bases trimmed and J has 5 bases trimmed; junction bases matching no gene number 11. Joined to the reference TRBV28 and TRBJ1-1 proteins, this CDR3 gives the full variable domain: DVKVTQSSRYLVKRTGEKVFLECVQDMDHENMFWYRQDPGLGLRLIYFSYDVKMKEKGDIPEGYSVSREKKERFSLILESASTNQTSMYLCASSLGTRGHGTEAFFGQGTRLTVV.